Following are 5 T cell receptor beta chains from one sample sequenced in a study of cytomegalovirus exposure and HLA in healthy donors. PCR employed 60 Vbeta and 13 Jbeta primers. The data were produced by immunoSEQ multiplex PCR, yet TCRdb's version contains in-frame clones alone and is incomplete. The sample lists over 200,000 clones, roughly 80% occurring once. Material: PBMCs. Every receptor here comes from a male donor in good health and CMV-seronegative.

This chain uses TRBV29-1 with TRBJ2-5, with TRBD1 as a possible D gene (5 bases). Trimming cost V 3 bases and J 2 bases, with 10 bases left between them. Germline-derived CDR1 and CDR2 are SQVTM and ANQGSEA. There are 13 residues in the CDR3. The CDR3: CSVEKGAQETQYF. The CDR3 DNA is TGCAGCGTTGAGAAAGGGGCGCAAGAGACCCAGTACTTC.

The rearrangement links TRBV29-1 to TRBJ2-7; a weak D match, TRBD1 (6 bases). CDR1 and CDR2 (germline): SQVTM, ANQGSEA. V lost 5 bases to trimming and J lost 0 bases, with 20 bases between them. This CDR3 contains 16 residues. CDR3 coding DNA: TGCAGCGTTCTGGGGACGTGGCAGGGGAGCTCCTACGAGCAGTACTTC. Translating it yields CSVLGTWQGSSYEQYF.

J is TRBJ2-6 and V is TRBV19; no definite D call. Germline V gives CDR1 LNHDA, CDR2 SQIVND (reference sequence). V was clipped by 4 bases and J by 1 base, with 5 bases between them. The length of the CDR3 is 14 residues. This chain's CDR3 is CASSNLSGANVLTF. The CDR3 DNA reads TGTGCCAGTAGTAACCTATCTGGGGCCAACGTCCTGACTTTC.

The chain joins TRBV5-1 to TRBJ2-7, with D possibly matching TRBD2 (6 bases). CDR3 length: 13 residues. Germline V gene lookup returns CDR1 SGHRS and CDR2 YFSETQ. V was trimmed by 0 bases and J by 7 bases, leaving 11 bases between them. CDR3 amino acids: CASSLAGGLEQYF. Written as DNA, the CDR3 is TGCGCCAGCAGCTTGGCCGGGGGACTTGAGCAGTACTTC.

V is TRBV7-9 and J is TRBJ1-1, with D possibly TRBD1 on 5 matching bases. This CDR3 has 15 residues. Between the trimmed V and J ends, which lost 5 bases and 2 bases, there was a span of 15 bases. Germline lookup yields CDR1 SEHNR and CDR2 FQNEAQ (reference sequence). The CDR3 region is CASSSRQLDNTEAFF. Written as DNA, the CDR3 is TGTGCCAGCAGCAGTCGACAGCTAGATAACACTGAAGCTTTCTTT.